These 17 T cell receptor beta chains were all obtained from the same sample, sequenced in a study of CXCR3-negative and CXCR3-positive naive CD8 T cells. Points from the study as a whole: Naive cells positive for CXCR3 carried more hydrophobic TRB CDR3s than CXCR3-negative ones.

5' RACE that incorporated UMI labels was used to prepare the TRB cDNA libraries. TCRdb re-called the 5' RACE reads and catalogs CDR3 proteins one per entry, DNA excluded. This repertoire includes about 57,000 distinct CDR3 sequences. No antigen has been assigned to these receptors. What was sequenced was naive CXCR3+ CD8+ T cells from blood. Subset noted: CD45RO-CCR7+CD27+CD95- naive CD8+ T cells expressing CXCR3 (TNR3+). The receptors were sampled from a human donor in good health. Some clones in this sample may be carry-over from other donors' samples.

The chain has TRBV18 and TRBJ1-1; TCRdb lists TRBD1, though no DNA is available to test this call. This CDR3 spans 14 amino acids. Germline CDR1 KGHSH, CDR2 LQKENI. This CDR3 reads CASSPGTGLTEAFF.

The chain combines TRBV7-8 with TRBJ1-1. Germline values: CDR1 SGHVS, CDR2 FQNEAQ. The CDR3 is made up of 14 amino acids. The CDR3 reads CASSYMGRNTEAFF.

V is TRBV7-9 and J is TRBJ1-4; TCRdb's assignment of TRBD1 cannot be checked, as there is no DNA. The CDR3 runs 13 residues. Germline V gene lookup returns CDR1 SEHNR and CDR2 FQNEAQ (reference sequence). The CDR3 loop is CASSLRGNEKLFF.

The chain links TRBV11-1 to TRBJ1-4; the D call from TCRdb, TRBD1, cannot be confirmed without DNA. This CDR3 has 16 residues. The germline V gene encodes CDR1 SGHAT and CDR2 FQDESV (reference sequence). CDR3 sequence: CASSGTGGRLTEKLFF.

This chain's CDR3 is CSVKTGEGGYTF. V is TRBV29-1 and J is TRBJ1-2; the D call from TCRdb, TRBD1, cannot be confirmed without DNA. The CDR3 has 12 amino acids. Germline V lookup: CDR1 SQVTM, CDR2 ANQGSEA.

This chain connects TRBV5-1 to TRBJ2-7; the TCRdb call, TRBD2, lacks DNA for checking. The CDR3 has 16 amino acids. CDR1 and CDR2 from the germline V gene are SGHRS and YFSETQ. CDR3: CASSLAGTGLGEEQYF.

The CDR3 protein is CASSQGGLAGEETQYF. V and J are TRBV14 and TRBJ2-5; as DNA is missing, the TRBD2 call by TCRdb cannot be tested. CDR1 and CDR2 (germline): SGHDN, FVKESK. CDR3 size: 16 residues.

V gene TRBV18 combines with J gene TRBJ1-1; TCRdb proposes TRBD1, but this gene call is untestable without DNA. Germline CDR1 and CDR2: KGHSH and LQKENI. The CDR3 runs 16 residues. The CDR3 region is CASSPPEGAMNTEAFF.

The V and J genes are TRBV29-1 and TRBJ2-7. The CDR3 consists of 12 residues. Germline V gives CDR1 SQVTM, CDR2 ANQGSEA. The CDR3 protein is CSVEYNNYEQYF.

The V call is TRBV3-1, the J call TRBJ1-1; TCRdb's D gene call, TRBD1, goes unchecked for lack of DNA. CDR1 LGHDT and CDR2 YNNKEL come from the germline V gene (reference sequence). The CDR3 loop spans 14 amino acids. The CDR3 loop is CASSPRPTGKGAFF.

The CDR3 loop reads CSVYRLAGVANEQFF. The rearrangement links TRBV29-1 to TRBJ2-1; without DNA, the TCRdb call of TRBD2 cannot be checked. In germline, CDR1 is SQVTM, CDR2 ANQGSEA. CDR3 length: 15 amino acids.

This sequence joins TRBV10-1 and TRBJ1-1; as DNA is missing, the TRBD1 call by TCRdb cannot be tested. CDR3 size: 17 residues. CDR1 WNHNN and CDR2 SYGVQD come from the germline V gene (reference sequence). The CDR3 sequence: CASSESDPWTRNTEALF.

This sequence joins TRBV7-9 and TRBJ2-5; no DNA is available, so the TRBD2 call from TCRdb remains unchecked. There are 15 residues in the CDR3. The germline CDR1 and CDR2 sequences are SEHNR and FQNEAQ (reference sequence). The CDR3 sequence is CASSSLAGLEETQYF.

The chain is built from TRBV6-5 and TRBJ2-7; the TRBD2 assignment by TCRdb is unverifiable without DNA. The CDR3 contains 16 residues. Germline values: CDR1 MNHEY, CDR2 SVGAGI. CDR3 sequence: CASSYSGGRGTYEQYF.

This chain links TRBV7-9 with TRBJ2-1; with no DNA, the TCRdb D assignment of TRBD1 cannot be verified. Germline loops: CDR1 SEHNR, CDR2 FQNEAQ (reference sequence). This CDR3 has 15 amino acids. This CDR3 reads CASSLGDRGLYEQFF.

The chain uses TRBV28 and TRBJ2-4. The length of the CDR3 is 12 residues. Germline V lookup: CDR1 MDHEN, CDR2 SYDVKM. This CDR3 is CASIDLGIIQYF.

CDR3 loop: CASSLDKSRGVAGEQFF. The chain uses TRBV11-3 and TRBJ2-1; TCRdb names TRBD1, which stays unverified in the absence of DNA. CDR1 and CDR2 (germline): SGHNT, YENEEA. CDR3 length: 17 amino acids.